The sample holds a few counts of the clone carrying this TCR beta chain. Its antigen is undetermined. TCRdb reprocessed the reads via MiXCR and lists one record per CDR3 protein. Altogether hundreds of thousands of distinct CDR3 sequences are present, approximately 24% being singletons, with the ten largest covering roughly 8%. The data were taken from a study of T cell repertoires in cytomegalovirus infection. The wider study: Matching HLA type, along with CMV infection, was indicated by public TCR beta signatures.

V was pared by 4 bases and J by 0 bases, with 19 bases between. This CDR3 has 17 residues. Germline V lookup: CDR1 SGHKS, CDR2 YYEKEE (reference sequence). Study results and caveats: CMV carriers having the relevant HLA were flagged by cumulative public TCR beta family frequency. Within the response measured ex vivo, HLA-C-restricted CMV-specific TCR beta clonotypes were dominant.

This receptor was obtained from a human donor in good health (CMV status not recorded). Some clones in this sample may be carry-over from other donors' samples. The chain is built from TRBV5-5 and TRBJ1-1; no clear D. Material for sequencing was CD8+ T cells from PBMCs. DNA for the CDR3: TGTGCCAGCAGCACACAACCGGTTTCCTACTTGAACACTGAAGCTTTCTTT. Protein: CASSTQPVSYLNTEAFF.